This is a list of T cell receptor beta chains from one sample in a study of CD4 T cells in relation to SARS-CoV-2 and coronaviruses. These receptors are not linked to any known antigen. Produced via immunoSEQ multiplex PCR; TCRdb's table is partial and in-frame only. The data contain under 30,000 clones, roughly 78% of them singletons. Sequencing used CD4+ T cells from PBMCs, cultured in vitro. These receptors were obtained from a human donor in good health. The conserved cysteine and the conserved F or W are not part of the CDR3 here.

cdr3_aa,v_call,j_call
ASSPLGGKGHNEQF,TRBV11-2,TRBJ2-1
ASQPEGGTEAF,TRBV19,TRBJ1-1
ASTAGGSLTDTQY,TRBV6-4,TRBJ2-3
ASSYGDEQY,TRBV5-1,TRBJ2-7
ASSESIGATNTGELF,TRBV10-1,TRBJ2-2
ASSQDRDPAGTDTQY,TRBV4-1,TRBJ2-3
ASRLAGGMSTGELF,TRBV5-6,TRBJ2-2
ASSQDYLNTEAF,TRBV3-1/TRBV3-2,TRBJ1-1
ASSSGLALNTEAF,TRBV7-9,TRBJ1-1
ASSANSGGPSGTDTQY,TRBV3-1/TRBV3-2,TRBJ2-3
ASSLDSGPQGYEKLF,TRBV7-9,TRBJ1-4
ASRGLLRDTYGYT,TRBV6-5,TRBJ1-2
AWRQGASLLETQY,TRBV30,TRBJ2-5
ASSLSSGRFSYEQY,TRBV7-2,TRBJ2-7
ASSLTPGTGGRETQY,TRBV6-6,TRBJ2-5
ASSLGVAGTPDTQY,TRBV5-5,TRBJ2-3
ASSLSGQGYEQY,TRBV7-8,TRBJ2-7
ASSIRLAGDTQY,TRBV7-2,TRBJ2-3
ASSRGTGVHGSYNEQF,TRBV11-3,TRBJ2-1
ASSSRLGRAF,TRBV5-5,TRBJ1-1